The 21 T cell receptor beta chains below were found in one sample sequenced in a study of cytomegalovirus exposure and HLA in healthy donors. The primer mix had 60 Vbeta and 13 Jbeta primers. The repertoire was sequenced with immunoSEQ multiplex PCR; TCRdb's copy has only in-frame clones and lacks some. This sample lists around 150,000 clones; its ten largest clones have roughly 1.3%. Sequencing used PBMCs. The receptors shown here come from an older woman in good health and CMV-seronegative.

This chain connects TRBV7-6 to TRBJ2-7; TRBD1 agrees at 8 bases. The germline V gene has CDR1 SGHVS and CDR2 FNYEAQ. V dropped 1 base and J dropped 2; count of bases not matched to a gene: 1. This CDR3 region has 14 residues. The DNA of the CDR3 is TGTGCCAGCAGCTTAGAGGACAGGGCCTACGAGCAGTACTTC. This translates into CASSLEDRAYEQYF.

V and J are TRBV5-1 and TRBJ2-1, with 13 positions matching TRBD2. Germline CDR1 is SGHRS and CDR2 is YFSETQ. This CDR3 has 18 residues. The V and J ends lost 3 bases and 0 bases, in that order; junction bases with no gene match: 6. The CDR3 DNA sequence: TGCGCCAGCAGCTACGGACTAGCGGGGGCAACCTCCTACAATGAGCAGTTCTTC. It encodes CASSYGLAGATSYNEQFF.

The chain uses TRBV4-1 and TRBJ2-7; 7 positions match TRBD1. Germline loops: CDR1 MGHRA, CDR2 YSYEKL. The CDR3 is 13 amino acids. V lost 3 bases to trimming and J lost 2 bases; unmatched junction nucleotides: 1. The CDR3 DNA follows: TGCGCCAGCAGCCACGGGACAGCCTACGAGCAGTACTTC. Translation: CASSHGTAYEQYF.

The DNA of the CDR3 is TGTGCCAGCAGCTTAGGCGGGGGAATCGGATACGAGCAGTACTTC. This codes for CASSLGGGIGYEQYF. This chain links TRBV7-3 with TRBJ2-7, with 7 bases fitting TRBD2. Trimming removed 2 bases from V and 4 bases from J; junction bases left unmatched: 8. Per germline, CDR1 SGHTA and CDR2 FQGTGA. The length of the CDR3 is 15 residues.

The chain carries TRBV7-2 and TRBJ2-7, with D possibly being TRBD1 (6 bases). The CDR3 is made up of 13 amino acids. Germline V lookup: CDR1 SGHTA, CDR2 FQGNSA. V was cut by 5 bases and J by 0 bases, with 8 bases left in between. CDR3 DNA: TGTGCCAGCAGCCCAGGGGTCTCCTACGAGCAGTACTTC. Protein sequence: CASSPGVSYEQYF.

This rearrangement joins TRBV30 to TRBJ2-7; perhaps TRBD2 as D (5 bases). The V end lost 2 bases, the J end lost 0 bases, and 8 bases lay between the germline ends. This CDR3 spans 13 amino acids. The germline V gene has CDR1 GTSNPN and CDR2 SVGIG (reference sequence). For the CDR3, the DNA is TGTGCCTGGAGTCGGGGTGACTCCTACGAGCAGTACTTC. Its protein product is CAWSRGDSYEQYF.

This chain joins TRBV7-8 and TRBJ1-1, with D unresolved. Trimming shortened V by 1 base and J by 2 bases, and 8 bases separated the two germline ends. The CDR3 is 14 amino acids. Germline values: CDR1 SGHVS, CDR2 FQNEAQ. The CDR3 spells CASSLGATNTEAFF. The CDR3 nucleotides are TGTGCCAGCAGCTTAGGAGCCACCAACACTGAAGCTTTCTTT.

V usage is TRBV6-1 and J usage is TRBJ2-7; D is ambiguous. Between the trimmed V and J ends, which lost 4 bases and 0 bases, there was a span of 10 bases. Germline values: CDR1 MNHNS, CDR2 SASEGT. This CDR3 is built from 14 residues. CDR3: CASSGQGFSYEQYF. CDR3 DNA: TGTGCCAGCAGTGGACAAGGCTTCTCCTACGAGCAGTACTTC.

The rearrangement links TRBV7-2 to TRBJ2-7; a weak D match, TRBD1 (6 bases). The CDR3 consists of 15 residues. Germline CDR1 is SGHTA and CDR2 is FQGNSA. Trimming stripped 1 base from V and 1 base from J, with 11 bases between. The CDR3 loop reads CASSLDGTSSYEQYF. Here the CDR3 DNA reads TGTGCCAGCAGCTTAGACGGGACATCTTCCTACGAGCAGTACTTC.

The chain employs TRBV6-1 and TRBJ1-3, with D unresolved. The length of the CDR3 is 13 residues. Germline lookup yields CDR1 MNHNS and CDR2 SASEGT. V was clipped by 6 bases and J by 1 base, with 7 bases between them. DNA of the CDR3: TGTGCCAGCAGAACTCATTCTGGAAACACCATATATTTT. Amino acids: CASRTHSGNTIYF.

V usage is TRBV18 and J usage is TRBJ2-2; 14 positions agree with TRBD2. J gave up 6 bases and V 3 bases, and 3 bases lay outside the gene matches. From germline, CDR1 is KGHSH and CDR2 LQKENI. The CDR3 sequence is 16 residues long. CDR3 loop: CASSPGLAGASGELFF. CDR3 sequence (DNA): TGTGCCAGCTCACCGGGACTAGCGGGAGCTTCCGGGGAGCTGTTTTTT.

The V call is TRBV7-9, the J call TRBJ1-2; D might be TRBD1 (5 bases). Germline V gene sequence: CDR1 SEHNR, CDR2 FQNEAQ (reference sequence). Trimming pared 5 bases from V and 2 bases from J, leaving 9 bases between. This CDR3 contains 13 residues. CDR3 residues: CASSPRGNYGYTF. In DNA form, the CDR3 reads TGTGCCAGCAGCCCACGGGGGAACTATGGCTACACCTTC.

The chain links TRBV21-1 to TRBJ2-7; TRBD1 is taken as the D call from the table, unchecked against the DNA. TRBV21-1 is a pseudogene segment. The CDR3 sequence is 17 residues long. The CDR3 DNA reads as TGTGCCAGCAGCAAGGATTCGGACAGGGAGTTAGCCTACGAGCAGTACTTC. Residues: CASSKDSDRELAYEQYF.

V gene TRBV6-5 combines with J gene TRBJ2-1, with unresolved D. Germline V CDR1 and CDR2: MNHEY, SVGAGI. Trimming took 6 bases from V and 3 from J, leaving 6 bases between them. This CDR3 comprises 12 residues. Here the CDR3 reads CASSPDYNEQFF. CDR3 DNA: TGTGCCAGCAGCCCAGACTACAATGAGCAGTTCTTC.

Here the CDR3 reads CAWGTGMRPGYTF. DNA for the CDR3: TGTGCCTGGGGTACAGGAATGCGGCCTGGCTACACCTTC. The chain links TRBV30 to TRBJ1-2; D might be TRBD1 (5 bases). The CDR3 contains 13 residues. V dropped 5 bases and J dropped 7 bases, with 17 bases sitting between them. Germline CDR1 GTSNPN, CDR2 SVGIG (reference sequence).

The chain employs TRBV18 and TRBJ1-1, with 9 bases lining up with TRBD1. V lost 6 bases, J lost 4 bases, and 6 bases stayed unmatched. The germline V gene has CDR1 KGHSH and CDR2 LQKENI. The CDR3 is 14 amino acids. This CDR3 reads CASSPETGGTEAFF. CDR3 coding DNA: TGTGCCAGCTCGCCCGAGACAGGGGGCACTGAAGCTTTCTTT.

The chain employs TRBV6-1 and TRBJ2-7; perhaps TRBD2 as D (5 bases). The CDR3 is made up of 12 amino acids. From germline, CDR1 is MNHNS and CDR2 SASEGT. The V gene lost 7 bases and the J gene lost 3 bases, with 10 bases spanning the gap. CDR3 in amino acids: CASTLAGYEQYF. For the CDR3, the DNA is TGTGCCAGCACCCTAGCCGGCTACGAGCAGTACTTC.

The chain combines TRBV7-2 with TRBJ1-1, with 9 bases aligning to TRBD1. Germline-derived CDR1 and CDR2 are SGHTA and FQGNSA. The CDR3 consists of 14 residues. Trimming took 4 bases from V and 9 from J; bases not matched to a gene: 9. CDR3 in DNA: TGTGCCAGCAGCTCCCCGGGACAGGGAGGAAAAGCTTTCTTT. Its protein is CASSSPGQGGKAFF.

The chain uses TRBV27 and TRBJ2-1; D uncertain. The CDR3 length is 15 residues. V lost 6 bases and J 0 bases, leaving 12 bases between the germline ends. Germline V gene sequence: CDR1 MNHEY, CDR2 SMNVEV (reference sequence). CDR3 loop: CASSPYSSSYNEQFF. The CDR3 nucleotides read TGTGCCAGCAGCCCCTACTCGAGCTCCTACAATGAGCAGTTCTTC.

The chain employs TRBV5-6 and TRBJ1-1; TRBD1 is a possible D gene (5 bases). V shed 1 base and J shed 4 bases, with 17 bases lying between them. Germline V gene sequence: CDR1 SGHDT, CDR2 YYEEEE. The CDR3 contains 16 residues. Here the CDR3 DNA reads TGTGCCAGCAGCTTGATGACCTGGGGACTTTTCACTGAAGCTTTCTTT. This gives the protein CASSLMTWGLFTEAFF.

The CDR3 spells CATGGQIYMNTEAFF. The CDR3 nucleotides are TGTGCCACCGGGGGACAGATATACATGAACACTGAAGCTTTCTTT. The J gene is TRBJ1-1, the V gene TRBV10-3; 7 nucleotides agree with TRBD1. In germline, CDR1 is ENHRY, CDR2 SYGVKD. The CDR3 is 15 amino acids. The ends lost 10 bases at V and 0 bases at J; junction bases unmatched: 11.